This TCR beta chain was found in a study of blood T cell repertoires in COVID-19. The sample holds a few counts of this clone. The protocol was immunoSEQ multiplex PCR, while the TCRdb copy is restricted to in-frame clones and leaves out a portion. Among about 230,000 clones listed, roughly 84% were seen once. Losses at the gene ends were 1 base for V and 5 bases for J; bases not matched to a gene: 0. The germline V gene has CDR1 SGHVS and CDR2 FNYEAQ. This CDR3 comprises 13 residues. The rearrangement joins TRBV7-6 to TRBJ1-1; TRBD1 matches 8 bases. This TCR came from a man aged 35-49 years who had recovered from COVID-19. The sample consisted of peripheral blood. Here the CDR3 DNA reads TGTGCCAGCAGCTTAGGGACAGGGACTGAAGCTTTCTTT. Amino acid sequence: CASSLGTGTEAFF.